One sample yielded the 18 T cell receptor beta chains listed below, sequenced in a study of blood T cell repertoires in COVID-19. Sequenced by immunoSEQ multiplex PCR; TCRdb stores in-frame clones only, minus some. The sample yields about 270,000 clones, 80% to 90% seen once. The sequencing sample was made of peripheral blood. These receptors were taken from an older woman with acute or convalescent COVID-19.

The CDR3 sequence is CASSGSVNRGLDFYGYTF. In DNA, the CDR3 is TGTGCCAGCAGCGGTAGCGTAAACAGGGGCTTAGACTTCTATGGCTACACCTTC. The rearrangement links TRBV9 to TRBJ1-2; 7 positions agree with TRBD1. The CDR3 length is 18 residues. Germline CDR1 and CDR2: SGDLS and YYNGEE. The V gene end was trimmed by 3 bases and the J gene end by 4 bases; junction bases not matched to a gene: 18.

The chain couples TRBV12-5 to TRBJ2-7; D is perhaps TRBD1 (6 bases). The CDR3 runs to 13 residues. CDR1 and CDR2 (germline): LGHNT, FRNRAP. Trimming removed 6 bases at V and 3 bases at J, with 12 bases between. CDR3 amino acids: CASGLGQIYEQYF. As DNA, the CDR3 is TGTGCTAGTGGGTTAGGACAGATCTACGAGCAGTACTTC.

The chain uses TRBV6-5 and TRBJ2-3; D ambiguous. The V gene's germline CDR1 is MNHEY and CDR2 SVGAGI. Between the trimmed V and J ends, which lost 0 bases and 0 bases, there was a span of 4 bases. This CDR3 has 14 amino acids. The CDR3 DNA reads TGTGCCAGCAGTTACTCAGCGAGCACAGATACGCAGTATTTT. This sequence encodes CASSYSASTDTQYF.

This clone occurred once. The gene calls are TRBV4-2 and TRBJ1-6, with TRBD1 matching over 7 bases. The CDR3 runs to 16 residues. Trimming at V came to 3 bases and at J to 7 bases, leaving 9 bases not matched to a gene. Germline values: CDR1 LGHNA, CDR2 YNFKEQ. The CDR3: CASSHSTGTDNSPLHF. Written as DNA, the CDR3 is TGTGCCAGCAGCCATTCCACCGGGACAGACAATTCACCCCTCCACTTT.

This clone was observed many times. This chain links TRBV5-8 with TRBJ2-3; TRBD1 agrees at 8 bases. CDR1 is SGHTS, CDR2 YDEGEE, per germline. The CDR3 totals 15 residues. With V trimmed by 4 bases and J by 3 bases, 7 bases remained unmatched. The CDR3, as DNA: TGTGCCAGCAGCACCTACAGGGGGTGGACAGATACGCAGTATTTT. Translated: CASSTYRGWTDTQYF.

The chain is built from TRBV28 and TRBJ2-4; TRBD1 matches at 9 bases. There are 14 residues in the CDR3. Germline V gene sequence: CDR1 MDHEN, CDR2 SYDVKM. The J segment lost 6 bases and the V segment lost 10 bases, leaving 10 bases of the junction unmatched. DNA for the CDR3: TGTGCCACTACGCCGGGACAGGGCCCAAACATTCAGTACTTC. Protein sequence: CATTPGQGPNIQYF. The complete variable domain, with remaining parts taken from reference TRBV28 and TRBJ2-4, reads DVKVTQSSRYLVKRTGEKVFLECVQDMDHENMFWYRQDPGLGLRLIYFSYDVKMKEKGDIPEGYSVSREKKERFSLILESASTNQTSMYLCATTPGQGPNIQYFGAGTRLSVL.

The V and J genes are TRBV10-2 and TRBJ1-5; D possibly corresponds to TRBD1 (5 bases). CDR3 size: 13 residues. Germline V gene sequence: CDR1 WSHSY, CDR2 SAAADI. V was pared by 6 bases and J by 7 bases, with 13 bases between. The CDR3 DNA sequence: TGCGCCAGCAGCTGGGGGGGAGGACAGCCCCAGCATTTT. This gives the protein CASSWGGGQPQHF.

This chain uses TRBV5-6 with TRBJ1-3; D might be TRBD1 (6 bases). Between the trimmed V and J ends, which lost 1 base and 4 bases, there was a span of 12 bases. There are 15 residues in the CDR3. Germline V gene data show CDR1 as SGHDT and CDR2 as YYEEEE. The CDR3 DNA sequence: TGTGCCAGCAGCTTGCTCAGGGGAGACGGAAACACCATATATTTT. Protein product: CASSLLRGDGNTIYF.

This clone was observed once. This chain connects TRBV3-1 (or the pseudogene TRBV3-2) to TRBJ1-4, with TRBD1 as a possible D gene (6 bases). The CDR3 is made up of 14 amino acids. Germline CDR1 is LGHDT and CDR2 is YNNKEL (reference sequence). The V end lost 4 bases, the J end lost 14 bases, and 20 bases lay between the germline ends. For the CDR3, the DNA is TGTGCCAGCAGCCGCTCTTCCCGGGTTGGACAGCTGTTTTTT. It specifies CASSRSSRVGQLFF.

The rearrangement joins TRBV5-6 to TRBJ1-1; D is perhaps TRBD1 (5 bases). The CDR3 runs to 13 residues. Germline loops: CDR1 SGHDT, CDR2 YYEEEE. V was clipped by 4 bases and J by 8 bases, with 15 bases between them. This CDR3 is CASSTNWGDEAFF. In DNA form, the CDR3 reads TGTGCCAGCAGCACTAACTGGGGGGACGAAGCTTTCTTT.

This clone was picked up one time. The chain is built from TRBV28 and TRBJ2-2; 8 nucleotides align to TRBD1. V shed 5 bases, J shed 9 bases, and the junction held 5 bases outside the gene matches. This CDR3 comprises 13 residues. Germline CDR1 is MDHEN and CDR2 is SYDVKM. The chain's CDR3 is CASSGQGARELFF. The CDR3 DNA reads TGTGCCAGCAGTGGTCAGGGGGCACGGGAGCTGTTTTTT. Filled out from reference TRBV28 and TRBJ2-2, the complete variable domain reads DVKVTQSSRYLVKRTGEKVFLECVQDMDHENMFWYRQDPGLGLRLIYFSYDVKMKEKGDIPEGYSVSREKKERFSLILESASTNQTSMYLCASSGQGARELFFGEGSRLTVL.

This clone was picked up one time. The chain carries TRBV9 and TRBJ2-3; the D is unclear. Germline V gene data show CDR1 as SGDLS and CDR2 as YYNGEE. V was shortened by 3 bases and J by 4 bases, with 9 bases between the two germline ends. The CDR3 extends over 13 amino acids. In DNA form, the CDR3 reads TGTGCCAGCAGCGCGAGGTTCCCAGATACGCAGTATTTT. This encodes CASSARFPDTQYF.

The chain has TRBV10-3 and TRBJ2-2; TRBD1 matches at 7 bases. CDR3 length: 14 residues. After removal of 4 bases from V and 5 bases from J, the junction contained 4 bases not matched to a gene. Per germline, CDR1 ENHRY and CDR2 SYGVKD. The CDR3 coding sequence is TGTGCCATCAGTGCGGGACAGCGAACCGGGGAGCTGTTTTTT. This translates into CAISAGQRTGELFF.

The gene calls are TRBV4-1 and TRBJ1-2; the match to TRBD1 covers 8 bases. CDR3 size: 15 residues. From germline, CDR1 is MGHRA and CDR2 YSYEKL. V dropped 1 base and J dropped 8; count of bases not matched to a gene: 9. This CDR3 is CASSQVDRETGGYTF. CDR3 sequence (DNA): TGCGCCAGCAGCCAAGTGGACAGGGAAACGGGGGGCTACACCTTC.

This chain joins TRBV3-1 (or the pseudogene TRBV3-2) and TRBJ1-5, with D possibly being TRBD1 (5 bases). This CDR3 region has 13 residues. The germline V and J ends were trimmed by 5 bases and 5 bases, with 10 bases remaining between them. The germline CDR1 and CDR2 sequences are LGHDT and YNNKEL (reference sequence). CDR3 protein: CASSALGDQPQHF. The CDR3, as DNA: TGTGCCAGCAGCGCCTTAGGGGATCAGCCCCAGCATTTT.

The chain has TRBV6-5 and TRBJ1-1; D may be TRBD1 (5 bases). Germline V gene lookup returns CDR1 MNHEY and CDR2 SVGAGI. Trimming left V 2 bases short and J 0 bases short, with 7 bases between. This CDR3 spans 14 amino acids. CDR3 sequence reads: CASSYAGLNTEAFF. The CDR3 DNA reads TGTGCCAGCAGTTACGCAGGGTTGAACACTGAAGCTTTCTTT.

The chain carries TRBV5-5 and TRBJ1-1, with unresolved D. V dropped 4 bases and J dropped 12 bases, with 19 bases sitting between them. CDR3 length equals 13 residues. Looked up from germline, CDR1 is SGHKS and CDR2 is YYEKEE (reference sequence). As DNA, the CDR3 is TGTGCCAGCAGCCCTGAGGTGGTTCAATCGTCTTTCTTT. Its translation: CASSPEVVQSSFF.

CDR3 DNA sequence: TGTGCCAGTAGTATGCCCCCAGGGGCACCCCTCCACTTT. It codes for CASSMPPGAPLHF. The chain carries TRBV19 and TRBJ1-6, with D perhaps matching TRBD1 (6 bases). Germline V lookup: CDR1 LNHDA, CDR2 SQIVND (reference sequence). Trimming pared 3 bases from V and 11 bases from J, leaving 11 bases between. There are 13 residues in the CDR3.